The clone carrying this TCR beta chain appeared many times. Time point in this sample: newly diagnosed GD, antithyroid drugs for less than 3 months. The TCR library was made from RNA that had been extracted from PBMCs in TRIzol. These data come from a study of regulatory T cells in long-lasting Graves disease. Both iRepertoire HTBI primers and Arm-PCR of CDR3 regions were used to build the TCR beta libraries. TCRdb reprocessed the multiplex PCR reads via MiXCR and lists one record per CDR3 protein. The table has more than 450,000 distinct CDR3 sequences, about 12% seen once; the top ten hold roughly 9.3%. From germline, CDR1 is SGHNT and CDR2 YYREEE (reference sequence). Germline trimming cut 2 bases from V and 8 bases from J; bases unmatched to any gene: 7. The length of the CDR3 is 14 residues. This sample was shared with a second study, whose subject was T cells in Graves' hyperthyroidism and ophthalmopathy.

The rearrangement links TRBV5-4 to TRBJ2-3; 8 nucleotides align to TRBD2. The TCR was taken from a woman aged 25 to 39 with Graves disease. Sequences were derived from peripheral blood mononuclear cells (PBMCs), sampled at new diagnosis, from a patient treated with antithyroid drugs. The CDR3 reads CASSFRGGRGTQYF. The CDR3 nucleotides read TGTGCCAGCAGCTTTCGGGGGGGGCGTGGTACGCAGTATTTT.